This T cell receptor beta chain was sequenced during a study of T cell repertoires in cytomegalovirus infection. About the research overall: CMV infection together with matching HLA type was indicated by public TCR beta signatures.

In TCRdb, the reads were re-called with MiXCR into one record per CDR3 protein. The table records about 770,000 distinct CDR3 sequences, 25% to 35% of them present only once. Study results and caveats: CMV-specific TCR beta clonotypes restricted by HLA-C were the ones dominating the ex vivo response. CMV carriers with the relevant HLA were identified by cumulative public TCR beta family frequency.

A few counts support this clonotype. The antigen remains undetermined. In germline, CDR1 is MNHEY, CDR2 SMNVEV (reference sequence). The ends were cut back, 1 base at V and 5 bases at J, with 11 bases in the middle. The CDR3 loop spans 14 amino acids. This sample comprised cultured CD8+ T cells from PBMCs, obtained from culture after CMV antigen stimulation. The receptor was isolated from a human donor in good health (CMV status not recorded). Some clones in this sample may be carry-over from other donors' samples. The gene calls are TRBV27 and TRBJ2-5; a possible D gene is TRBD1 (6 bases). The DNA for the CDR3 is TGTGCCAGCAGTTTATACGAGGGGGATGAGACCCAGTACTTC. Protein sequence: CASSLYEGDETQYF.